Presented here are 18 T cell receptor beta chains from one specimen sequenced in a study of blood T cell repertoires in COVID-19. TCRdb's table, derived via immunoSEQ multiplex PCR, lists solely in-frame clones and lacks some. The table records roughly 97,000 clones, 82% of them present only once. The specimen was peripheral blood. Every receptor here comes from a man aged 60 to 69 with acute or convalescent COVID-19.

CDR3 sequence: CASSRSWRDLTSRRHF. The CDR3 nucleotides read TGTGCCAGTAGTAGATCATGGCGGGACCTCACCTCTAGACGCCACTTT. This chain links TRBV19 with TRBJ1-6, with D possibly TRBD1 on 5 matching bases. Germline V gene sequence: CDR1 LNHDA, CDR2 SQIVND (reference sequence). The ends were cut back, 4 bases at V and 18 bases at J, with 28 bases in the middle. The CDR3 length is 16 residues.

Regarding this clone: The junction shows a germline mismatch at one end, possibly a read error. The V and J genes are TRBV7-7 and TRBJ2-1, with TRBD2 matching over 8 bases. CDR3 size: 14 residues. Germline V gives CDR1 SSHAT, CDR2 FNYEAQ (reference sequence). The CDR3 nucleotides are TGTGCTAGCAGCTTGGCGGGGGGCCTTAATGAGCAGTTCTTC. It is translated as CASSLAGGLNEQFF.

V usage is TRBV6-5 and J usage is TRBJ2-1; D is perhaps TRBD2 (6 bases). The germline V gene has CDR1 MNHEY and CDR2 SVGAGI. Trimming stripped 7 bases from V and 8 bases from J, with 21 bases between. CDR3 length: 15 residues. The CDR3 nucleotides are TGTGCCAGCACCTCCAGGAGGGGCCCTTACTATGAGCAGTTCTTC. The encoded protein is CASTSRRGPYYEQFF.

This chain uses TRBV9 with TRBJ1-4; 9 nucleotides match TRBD1. The V gene end was trimmed by 0 bases and the J gene end by 7 bases; junction bases not matched to a gene: 4. The CDR3 length is 15 residues. Germline-derived CDR1 and CDR2 are SGDLS and YYNGEE. As DNA, the CDR3 is TGTGCCAGCAGCGTAGCACAGGGGGCGCGTGAAAAACTGTTTTTT. It codes for CASSVAQGAREKLFF.

The chain is built from TRBV20-1 and TRBJ1-6; possible D gene TRBD1, 6 bases. V was shortened by 3 bases and J by 2 bases, with 11 bases between the two germline ends. From germline, CDR1 is DFQATT and CDR2 SNEGSKA (reference sequence). The CDR3 is made up of 15 amino acids. CDR3 sequence (DNA): TGCAGTGCTAGTGCGGGGGGCACCTATAATTCACCCCTCCACTTT. Encoded protein: CSASAGGTYNSPLHF.

This chain links TRBV30 with TRBJ1-6; D possibly corresponds to TRBD1 (5 bases). Germline CDR1 is GTSNPN and CDR2 is SVGIG (reference sequence). Trimming took off 3 bases at V and 4 bases at J, with 16 bases between the two ends. The CDR3 sequence is 16 residues long. Here the CDR3 reads CAWSPGGGLYNSPLHF. CDR3 bases: TGTGCCTGGAGCCCAGGCGGGGGATTATATAATTCACCCCTCCACTTT.

The CDR3 loop is CASSLSDSYSNQPQHF. The CDR3 coding sequence is TGTGCCAGCAGCTTAAGCGACAGCTATAGCAATCAGCCCCAGCATTTT. V and J are TRBV7-3 and TRBJ1-5; possibly TRBD1 for D (5 bases). V was trimmed by 1 base and J by 0 bases, leaving 10 bases between them. This CDR3 is built from 16 residues. From germline, CDR1 is SGHTA and CDR2 FQGTGA.

To note about this clone: Other nucleotide sequences in the sample specify the same CDR3. The rearrangement uses TRBV7-3 and TRBJ2-5; TRBD2 matches 7 bases. The CDR3 totals 13 residues. The germline V gene encodes CDR1 SGHTA and CDR2 FQGTGA. The V gene end was trimmed by 4 bases and the J gene end by 5 bases; junction bases not matched to a gene: 4. CDR3 protein: CASSSQGGETQYF. The CDR3 region has the DNA TGTGCCAGCAGCTCCCAGGGAGGGGAGACCCAGTACTTC.

The rearrangement joins TRBV5-8 to TRBJ1-5, with D maybe TRBD1 (5 bases). The length of the CDR3 is 14 residues. Germline CDR1 reads SGHTS; CDR2 reads YDEGEE. The V end was cut by 0 bases, the J end by 9 bases, with 13 bases between. CDR3 bases: TGTGCCAGCAGCTTGGGCAGGGTAGGGCTGCCCCAGCATTTT. Its protein product is CASSLGRVGLPQHF.

The V gene is TRBV6-2 or TRBV6-3, the J gene TRBJ1-4, with D tentatively TRBD1 (5 bases). V was pared by 4 bases and J by 0 bases, with 15 bases between. Germline CDR1 is MNHEY and CDR2 is SVGEGT. This CDR3 region has 17 residues. CDR3 region: CASSSGDGPSTNEKLFF. CDR3 in DNA: TGTGCCAGCAGTTCGGGGGACGGACCTTCAACTAATGAAAAACTGTTTTTT.

The sample holds a few counts of this clone. The chain joins TRBV18 to TRBJ2-1; 12 bases are shared with TRBD2. Per germline, CDR1 KGHSH and CDR2 LQKENI. The trim removed 4 bases at V and 4 bases at J, leaving 5 bases unmatched. CDR3 length: 16 amino acids. The CDR3 here is CASSQTTSGRYNEQFF. The CDR3 coding sequence is TGTGCCAGCTCACAGACAACTAGCGGGAGGTACAATGAGCAGTTCTTC. The variable domain in full, completed from reference TRBV18 and TRBJ2-1, reads NAGVMQNPRHLVRRRGQEARLRCSPMKGHSHVYWYRQLPEEGLKFMVYLQKENIIDESGMPKERFSAEFPKEGPSILRIQQVVRGDSAAYFCASSQTTSGRYNEQFFGPGTRLTVL.

A single count supports this clone. CDR3 nucleotide sequence: TGTGCCAGCTCACCGGAGGGGCGTCCGGTGAATACCATATATTTT. Its translation: CASSPEGRPVNTIYF. This chain connects TRBV18 to TRBJ1-3; D perhaps matches TRBD1 (5 bases). V lost 3 bases and J lost 10, with 19 bases in between. In germline, CDR1 is KGHSH, CDR2 LQKENI. The CDR3 is 15 amino acids.

The chain carries TRBV12-5 and TRBJ2-1, with 8 bases aligning to TRBD1. Trimming cost V 5 bases and J 6 bases; bases outside gene matches: 9. Germline V gene lookup returns CDR1 LGHNT and CDR2 FRNRAP. The CDR3 covers 15 residues. In DNA, the CDR3 is TGTGCTAGTGGTCAGGGGGCGCGTCAGGTCAATGAGCAGTTCTTC. This gives the protein CASGQGARQVNEQFF.

This chain connects TRBV4-1 to TRBJ1-3; D is possibly TRBD1 (5 bases). CDR3 length: 17 residues. The V and J ends lost 1 base and 2 bases respectively, with 15 bases between them. Per the germline V gene, CDR1 is MGHRA and CDR2 is YSYEKL. The CDR3 DNA sequence: TGCGCCAGCAGCCAAGTTCGCCGTGGAGGGGCTGGAAACACCATATATTTT. This sequence encodes CASSQVRRGGAGNTIYF.

The chain is built from TRBV7-2 and TRBJ2-5, with no clear D. V was cut by 3 bases and J by 1 base, with 9 bases left in between. CDR3 size: 14 residues. Looked up from germline, CDR1 is SGHTA and CDR2 is FQGNSA. Here the CDR3 DNA reads TGTGCCAGCAGCTTCCCTGTGGCCCAAGAGACCCAGTACTTC. Translating it yields CASSFPVAQETQYF.

This sequence joins TRBV5-6 and TRBJ2-1; no reliable D call. With 1 base removed from V and 5 bases from J, the gap between germline ends came to 4 bases. The CDR3 has 12 residues. Germline values: CDR1 SGHDT, CDR2 YYEEEE. The CDR3 coding sequence is TGTGCCAGCAGCTTGCTAGACAATGAGCAGTTCTTC. Amino acid sequence: CASSLLDNEQFF.

V and J are TRBV3-1 (or the pseudogene TRBV3-2) and TRBJ2-3; 8 bases are a match to TRBD2. The germline CDR1 and CDR2 sequences are LGHDT and YNNKEL (reference sequence). The trim removed 3 bases at V and 2 bases at J, leaving 4 bases unmatched. This CDR3 comprises 15 residues. The CDR3 DNA reads TGTGCCAGCAGCCAGTTAGCGGGGTACACAGATACGCAGTATTTT. It specifies CASSQLAGYTDTQYF.

This sequence joins TRBV5-1 and TRBJ1-1; TRBD1 matches 10 bases. V lost 4 bases and J lost 4; bases outside the gene matches: 4. Germline CDR1 and CDR2: SGHRS and YFSETQ. This CDR3 comprises 14 residues. The CDR3 reads CASSIRTGGTEAFF. The CDR3 nucleotides are TGCGCCAGCAGCATTCGGACAGGGGGCACTGAAGCTTTCTTT.